Below are 22 T cell receptor beta chains sequenced from a single sample in a study of T cell responses to AZD1222 COVID-19 vaccine. TCRdb keeps only in-frame clones here, not all; method: immunoSEQ multiplex PCR. The sample consists of roughly 100,000 clones, more than 75% of them appearing once. The source material was peripheral blood, sampled on day 0 of AZD1222 vaccination. Receptors were obtained from an adult in good health.

This chain links TRBV5-6 with TRBJ2-7, with D unclear. V lost 5 bases to trimming and J lost 6 bases, with 18 bases between them. Germline values: CDR1 SGHDT, CDR2 YYEEEE. The CDR3 is 14 residues long. In nucleotides, the CDR3 is TGTGCCAGCAGTCGCACTTATATAGGATCCGAGCAGTACTTC. It codes for CASSRTYIGSEQYF. The whole variable domain, filled in from reference TRBV5-6 and TRBJ2-7, reads DAGVTQSPTHLIKTRGQQVTLRCSPKSGHDTVSWYQQALGQGPQFIFQYYEEEERQRGNFPDRFSGHQFPNYSSELNVNALLLGDSALYLCASSRTYIGSEQYFGPGTRLTVT.

The J gene is TRBJ2-7, the V gene TRBV7-8; the D gene is possibly TRBD2 (6 bases). Trimming shortened V by 0 bases and J by 3 bases, and 6 bases separated the two germline ends. The CDR3 is made up of 13 amino acids. Germline CDR1 and CDR2: SGHVS and FQNEAQ. CDR3 sequence reads: CASSLAGGYEQYF. CDR3 DNA: TGTGCCAGCAGCTTAGCGGGGGGCTACGAGCAGTACTTC.

This clone has only one observation. This chain connects TRBV21-1 to TRBJ2-7. TRBV21-1 is flagged as a pseudogene. The CDR3 is 16 residues long. This CDR3 is CASSKPSPGPDYEQYF. Written as DNA, the CDR3 is TGTGCCAGCAGCAAGCCAAGCCCGGGACCGGATTACGAGCAGTACTTC.

V is TRBV7-8 and J is TRBJ1-5; no firm D call. The CDR3 totals 14 residues. CDR1 and CDR2 (germline): SGHVS, FQNEAQ. Deletions cut 1 base from V and 0 bases from J, with 4 bases between. CDR3 bases: TGTGCCAGCAGCTTAGGAGATAGCAATCAGCCCCAGCATTTT. This encodes CASSLGDSNQPQHF.

This chain joins TRBV7-9 and TRBJ2-7, with a possible D match to TRBD2 (6 bases). From germline, CDR1 is SEHNR and CDR2 FQNEAQ (reference sequence). V lost 7 bases and J lost 7, with 17 bases in between. The CDR3 contains 13 residues. The CDR3, as DNA: TGTGCCAGCAACTACCTGGGGGGAGAAGAGCAGTACTTC. This sequence encodes CASNYLGGEEQYF. Drawing the rest from reference TRBV7-9 and TRBJ2-7, the complete variable domain is DTGVSQNPRHKITKRGQNVTFRCDPISEHNRLYWYRQTLGQGPEFLTYFQNEAQLEKSRLLSDRFSAERPKGSFSTLEIQRTEQGDSAMYLCASNYLGGEEQYFGPGTRLTVT.

This sequence joins TRBV27 and TRBJ1-5, with a possible D match to TRBD1 (6 bases). In germline, CDR1 is MNHEY, CDR2 SMNVEV (reference sequence). The CDR3 covers 15 residues. The ends were cut back, 3 bases at V and 5 bases at J, with 14 bases in the middle. CDR3 nucleotides: TGTGCCAGCAGTTTGCGGGGGGGCAAGTATCAGCCCCAGCATTTT. This translates into CASSLRGGKYQPQHF.

This clone was found a few times. This same CDR3 is encoded by further DNA sequences in the sample. This chain uses TRBV10-2 with TRBJ1-5, with 11 bases lining up with TRBD1. Germline CDR1 WSHSY, CDR2 SAAADI. The CDR3 is 15 amino acids. The V segment lost 6 bases and the J segment 4 bases; nucleotides outside the gene matches: 5. The CDR3 nucleotides read TGCGCCAGCAGCCCCGGGACAGGGGGAAATCAGCCCCAGCATTTT. This sequence encodes CASSPGTGGNQPQHF.

The chain links TRBV5-1 to TRBJ2-7, with 8 bases matching TRBD2. This CDR3 has 15 amino acids. Germline V gene data show CDR1 as SGHRS and CDR2 as YFSETQ. The V and J ends lost 0 bases and 5 bases, in that order; junction bases with no gene match: 7. The CDR3: CASSLAVAGTNEQYF. The CDR3 bases are TGCGCCAGCAGCTTGGCGGTAGCGGGAACCAACGAGCAGTACTTC.

The chain is built from TRBV29-1 and TRBJ1-3, with D unresolved. V gave up 6 bases and J gave up 8 bases, with 11 bases separating them. Germline V gene data show CDR1 as SQVTM and CDR2 as ANQGSEA. The CDR3 covers 11 residues. The CDR3 spells CSVTSGDTIYF. In nucleotides, the CDR3 is TGCAGCGTGACCTCCGGGGACACCATATATTTT.

This chain uses TRBV4-1 with TRBJ1-4; D is perhaps TRBD1 (6 bases). CDR1 is MGHRA and CDR2 is YSYEKL in the germline V gene. The CDR3 is 16 amino acids. The V end lost 4 bases, the J end lost 7 bases, and 19 bases lay between the germline ends. The CDR3, as DNA: TGCGCCAGCAGCCCAGTGTGGGGGGCGGATAGTGAAAAACTGTTTTTT. Translated: CASSPVWGADSEKLFF.

The V gene is TRBV7-8, the J gene TRBJ2-2, with D unresolved. Germline assignment: CDR1 SGHVS and CDR2 FQNEAQ. Trimming left V 1 base short and J 2 bases short, with 8 bases between. This CDR3 is built from 15 residues. The CDR3 sequence is CASSLVADNTGELFF. CDR3 bases: TGTGCCAGCAGCTTAGTGGCAGATAACACCGGGGAGCTGTTTTTT.

The chain couples TRBV9 to TRBJ1-2, with D possibly matching TRBD1 (6 bases). Germline assignment: CDR1 SGDLS and CDR2 YYNGEE. V dropped 4 bases and J dropped 7 bases, with 20 bases sitting between them. This CDR3 has 15 amino acids. CDR3 protein: CASSPQGRAGLGYTF. The CDR3 bases are TGTGCCAGCAGCCCTCAGGGGAGGGCAGGACTTGGCTACACCTTC.

This sequence joins TRBV24-1 and TRBJ2-3; maybe TRBD1 (6 bases). Germline CDR1 reads KGHDR; CDR2 reads SFDVKD. The CDR3 is 16 residues long. Trimming cost V 4 bases and J 1 base, with 14 bases left between them. The DNA for the CDR3 is TGTGCCACCAGTGACCCCGCCGGACAGCGCACAGATACGCAGTATTTT. This gives the protein CATSDPAGQRTDTQYF.

The chain recombines TRBV15 with TRBJ1-4; D gene unclear. V was trimmed by 0 bases and J by 5 bases, leaving 10 bases between them. This CDR3 region has 15 residues. From germline, CDR1 is LNHNV and CDR2 YYDKDF (reference sequence). The CDR3 DNA sequence: TGTGCCACCAGCAGAGAACCCTTGGCAAATGAAAAACTGTTTTTT. Translation: CATSREPLANEKLFF.

The rearrangement links TRBV5-4 to TRBJ1-2; unclear D gene. This CDR3 contains 15 residues. From germline, CDR1 is SGHNT and CDR2 YYREEE (reference sequence). The ends were cut back, 0 bases at V and 2 bases at J, with 11 bases in the middle. CDR3 DNA sequence: TGTGCCAGCAGCTTGGAGGTCTCATTGAACTATGGCTACACCTTC. Encoded protein: CASSLEVSLNYGYTF.

The chain has TRBV5-1 and TRBJ2-2; the D is unclear. V gave up 4 bases and J gave up 6 bases, with 19 bases separating them. The germline CDR1 and CDR2 sequences are SGHRS and YFSETQ. The CDR3 sequence is 16 residues long. CDR3 bases: TGCGCCAGCAGCCTTTTTACGGCCCGATCGTCCGGGGAGCTGTTTTTT. Its translation is CASSLFTARSSGELFF.

The chain employs TRBV2 and TRBJ2-7, with 7 bases aligning to TRBD1. Looked up from germline, CDR1 is SNHLY and CDR2 is FYNNEI. The CDR3 covers 14 residues. V lost 3 bases to trimming and J lost 7 bases; unmatched junction nucleotides: 9. The CDR3 protein is CASSENRGIGEQYF. CDR3 nucleotide sequence: TGTGCCAGCAGTGAGAACAGGGGTATAGGTGAGCAGTACTTC.

CDR3 region: CATSDLLFFGQVWGAAGNTIYF. CDR3 DNA sequence: TGTGCCACCAGTGATTTGCTTTTTTTCGGGCAAGTCTGGGGCGCCGCCGGAAACACCATATATTTT. This chain joins TRBV24-1 and TRBJ1-3; a possible D gene is TRBD1 (5 bases). The germline V and J ends were trimmed by 0 bases and 4 bases, with 30 bases remaining between them. CDR3 size: 22 residues. CDR1 is KGHDR and CDR2 is SFDVKD in the germline V gene.

This clone was picked up one time. This chain connects TRBV30 to TRBJ1-1; D unresolved. The germline V and J ends were trimmed by 2 bases and 3 bases, with 7 bases remaining between them. This CDR3 is 12 amino acids long. CDR1 and CDR2 (germline): GTSNPN, SVGIG (reference sequence). The CDR3 nucleotides are TGTGCCTGGAGTCTCAGGCACACTGAAGCTTTCTTT. Amino acid sequence: CAWSLRHTEAFF.

In its sample, this clone was seen a few times. J is TRBJ1-5 and V is TRBV19; 7 positions match TRBD1. CDR1 and CDR2 from the germline V gene are LNHDA and SQIVND (reference sequence). The length of the CDR3 is 12 residues. The CDR3 region has the DNA TGTAGCACAGGGGTTGGGAATCAGCCCCAGCATTTT. Its protein is CSTGVGNQPQHF.

The genes are TRBV13 and TRBJ2-7, with D tentatively TRBD2 (6 bases). Between the trimmed V and J ends, which lost 3 bases and 0 bases, there was a span of 12 bases. The CDR3 contains 15 residues. CDR1 and CDR2 from the germline V gene are PRHDT and FYEKMQ (reference sequence). The CDR3, as DNA: TGTGCCAGCAGCTTTACGGGAGCGAGCTCCTACGAGCAGTACTTC. This sequence encodes CASSFTGASSYEQYF.

This chain joins TRBV6-6 and TRBJ2-7, with 9 nucleotides matching TRBD1. The germline V gene encodes CDR1 MNHNY and CDR2 SVGAGI (reference sequence). J was trimmed by 5 bases and V by 6 bases; bases with no gene match: 5. This CDR3 comprises 13 residues. The CDR3: CASRTGTGNEQYF. DNA for the CDR3: TGTGCCAGCAGAACCGGGACAGGGAACGAGCAGTACTTC.